A selection of T cell receptor beta chains follows, all from one sample in a study. TCRdb re-analysed the RT-PCR reads in MiXCR, keeping a single row per CDR3 protein. The table has around 700,000 distinct CDR3 sequences, 14% seen once. Material for sequencing was memory CD4+ T cells from blood. Every receptor here comes from a female donor in good health, serving as a healthy control. Each CDR3 is given without its conserved first and last residue. Each record gives: clone size, V gene, CDR3 protein. Clone size is stated in some rows and not others, as once, few, many or a class when expanded.

NA TRBV30 AWSVGQNTEAF
NA TRBV6-5 ASSYSKPGRLAGGASTDTQY
many TRBV5-1 ASSFRGEQF
NA TRBV5-5 ASSPWGRGANEKLF
few TRBV18 ASSPSVHETQY
few TRBV18 ASSPLDSEQETQY
NA TRBV6-1 ASSAAGRQPQH
NA TRBV7-3 ASSNRRTGRSNEQF
NA TRBV9 ASSPQLYNQPQH
few TRBV6-6 ASSYSTTGGEAF
many TRBV4-1 ASSQDPPDRGDGANVLT
few TRBV20-1 SVPRSGGTGELF
NA TRBV5-1 ASSLPIPGLSSSEQF
few TRBV7-2 ASSPSSPGTHNEQF
few TRBV10-3 AIRIRTLDYGYT
NA TRBV12-3/TRBV12-4 ASRRESNQPQH
few TRBV7-2 ASSLVGRTANRREKLF